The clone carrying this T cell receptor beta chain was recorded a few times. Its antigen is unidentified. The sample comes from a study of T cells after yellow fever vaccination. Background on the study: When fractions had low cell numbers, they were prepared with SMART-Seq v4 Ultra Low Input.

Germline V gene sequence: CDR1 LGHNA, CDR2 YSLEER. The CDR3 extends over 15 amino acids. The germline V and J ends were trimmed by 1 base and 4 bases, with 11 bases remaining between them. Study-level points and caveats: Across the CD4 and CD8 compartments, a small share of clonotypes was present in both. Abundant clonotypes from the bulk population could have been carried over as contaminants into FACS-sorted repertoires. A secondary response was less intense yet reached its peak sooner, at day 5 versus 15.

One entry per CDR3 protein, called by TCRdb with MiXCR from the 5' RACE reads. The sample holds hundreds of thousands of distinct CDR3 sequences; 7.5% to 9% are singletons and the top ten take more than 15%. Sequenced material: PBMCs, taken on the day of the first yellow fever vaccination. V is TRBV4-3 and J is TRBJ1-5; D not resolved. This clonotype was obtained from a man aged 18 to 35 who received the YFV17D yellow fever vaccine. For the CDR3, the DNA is TGCGCCAGCAGCCAAGGATGGGCTGATAATCAGCCCCAGCATTTT. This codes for CASSQGWADNQPQHF.